The 11 T cell receptor beta chains given below trace back to one sample, sequenced in a study of cytomegalovirus exposure and HLA in healthy donors (dated 2017 in TCRdb). The library was generated by the immunoSEQ multiplex PCR assay. A mixture of 60 forward primers for TCR Vbeta segments and 13 reverse primers for TCR Jbeta segments was used in the multiplex PCR. TCRdb took this table from immuneACCESS and kept in-frame rearrangements with V and J called. Such tables lack part of the clones; where checked against another copy, unresolved V genes explain under half of the gap, and the rest is unexplained. This sample has some 180,000 clones in its table, and over 65% of those were observed once. The top ten constitute around 3.5% of the sample. Sequenced input: PBMCs. The source of these receptors is a man aged 40-55 years in good health and CMV-seropositive.

The chain employs TRBV5-1 and TRBJ1-1; tentatively, D is TRBD1 (5 bases). Trimming removed 4 bases at V and 4 bases at J, with 17 bases between. Germline-derived CDR1 and CDR2 are SGHRS and YFSETQ. The CDR3 runs 15 residues. The CDR3 sequence is CASSPDRAGGTEAFF. CDR3 bases: TGCGCCAGCAGCCCCGACCGAGCGGGGGGCACTGAAGCTTTCTTT.

The chain's CDR3 is CASSQDSDRVSSYEQYF. The CDR3 bases are TGTGCCAGCAGCCAAGATTCGGACAGGGTGTCCTCCTACGAGCAGTACTTC. V gene TRBV7-9 combines with J gene TRBJ2-7; 8 bases are shared with TRBD1. CDR1 is SEHNR, CDR2 FQNEAQ, per germline (reference sequence). The CDR3 covers 17 residues. V dropped 5 bases and J dropped 0; count of bases not matched to a gene: 12.

The chain has TRBV19 and TRBJ1-5; D possibly corresponds to TRBD1 (5 bases). The CDR3 is 13 amino acids. CDR1 and CDR2 from the germline V gene are LNHDA and SQIVND (reference sequence). Trimming took 10 bases from V and 6 from J, leaving 16 bases between them. The CDR3 loop reads CATSPGIGQPQHF. The CDR3 bases are TGTGCCACTTCCCCAGGGATCGGTCAGCCCCAGCATTTT.

The rearrangement joins TRBV5-1 to TRBJ2-5, with D perhaps matching TRBD2 (6 bases). This CDR3 spans 13 amino acids. The germline V gene has CDR1 SGHRS and CDR2 YFSETQ. Trimming removed 4 bases from V and 5 bases from J, with 12 bases in between. The CDR3 DNA sequence: TGCGCCAGCAGCACGGCCGGAGGGGAGACCCAGTACTTC. Translating gives CASSTAGGETQYF.

V gene TRBV7-3 combines with J gene TRBJ1-1; 7 bases are a match to TRBD1. Losses at the gene ends were 2 bases for V and 3 bases for J; bases not matched to a gene: 0. CDR1 SGHTA and CDR2 FQGTGA come from the germline V gene. The CDR3 sequence is 13 residues long. The CDR3 DNA is TGTGCCAGCAGCTTAGACAGGGACACTGAAGCTTTCTTT. This encodes CASSLDRDTEAFF.

This chain links TRBV29-1 with TRBJ1-2; a weak D match, TRBD1 (6 bases). The CDR3 loop spans 13 amino acids. Trimming removed 7 bases from V and 4 bases from J, with 16 bases in between. Germline V gene lookup returns CDR1 SQVTM and CDR2 ANQGSEA. CDR3 nucleotides: TGCAGCGCCCGGACAGTTCATCGCTATGGCTACACCTTC. Translated: CSARTVHRYGYTF. Based on the CDR3 plus reference TRBV29-1 and TRBJ1-2, the full variable domain is SAVISQKPSRDICQRGTSLTIQCQVDSQVTMMFWYRQQPGQSLTLIATANQGSEATYESGFVIDKFPISRPNLTFSTLTVSNMSPEDSSIYLCSARTVHRYGYTFGSGTRLTVV.

The chain links TRBV5-1 to TRBJ2-7; TRBD2 agrees at 7 bases. The CDR3 is 15 amino acids. The V segment lost 0 bases and the J segment 2 bases; nucleotides outside the gene matches: 5. In germline, CDR1 is SGHRS, CDR2 YFSETQ. In DNA, the CDR3 is TGCGCCAGCAGCTTGGCCCGGCGGGGGACCTACGAGCAGTACTTC. It codes for CASSLARRGTYEQYF.

The J gene is TRBJ1-1, the V gene TRBV5-6, with 11 bases matching TRBD1. The germline V gene has CDR1 SGHDT and CDR2 YYEEEE. With 5 bases clipped from V and 3 bases from J, the junction kept 12 bases outside the gene matches. This CDR3 spans 17 amino acids. Here the CDR3 reads CASSWDRGNALDTEAFF. The CDR3 DNA reads TGTGCCAGCAGTTGGGACAGGGGGAATGCGTTGGACACTGAAGCTTTCTTT.

V usage is TRBV6-1 and J usage is TRBJ1-5, with 7 nucleotides matching TRBD1. The CDR3 is 15 residues long. Germline CDR1 and CDR2: MNHNS and SASEGT. V lost 5 bases to trimming and J lost 12 bases; unmatched junction nucleotides: 16. For the CDR3, the DNA is TGTGCCAGCAGTCCGGGCGGGACAGTCCCTATCCTCCAGCATTTT. Translated, it gives CASSPGGTVPILQHF.

This clone was picked up one time. This chain joins TRBV9 and TRBJ2-3; 8 nucleotides agree with TRBD1. Per germline, CDR1 SGDLS and CDR2 YYNGEE. The CDR3 extends over 14 amino acids. The V and J ends lost 4 bases and 3 bases, in that order; junction bases with no gene match: 4. The DNA of the CDR3 is TGTGCCAGCAGCTCCCAGGGGGCTACAGATACGCAGTATTTT. This gives the protein CASSSQGATDTQYF.

The genes are TRBV27 and TRBJ1-5; D is uncertain. The CDR3 runs to 13 residues. The germline gives CDR1 MNHEY, CDR2 SMNVEV (reference sequence). V shed 10 bases and J shed 3 bases, with 13 bases lying between them. The CDR3 reads CATAGKYNQPQHF. The CDR3 bases are TGTGCCACCGCAGGAAAGTACAATCAGCCCCAGCATTTT.